The T cell receptor (beta chain) described here comes from a study of post-analysis software for immune sequencing data (dated by TCRdb to the mid-2010s). Background for the entire study: Disease courses on record covered relapsing-remitting, secondary progressive and progressive-relapsing multiple sclerosis, though some patients had no subtype annotation. A subset of samples was prepared in parallel using single-end sample barcoding, then pooled and co-amplified after Illumina adapter ligation. The multiple sclerosis patient repertoires were compared with 10 to 12 previously published healthy control repertoires from donors aged 6 to 25 years.

The protocol used for the library was PCR. The sequencing machine was an Illumina HiSeq 2500. To reduce PCR and sequencing biases, unique molecular identifiers were built into the TCR beta cDNA libraries. Every 1 to 10 million input T cells yielded 500,000 or so cDNA molecules, meaning each molecule approximated one T cell. The patient libraries were prepared and sequenced using the same protocol as the earlier healthy control dataset. Samples belonging to the same batch were prepared together, multiplexed and sequenced on a shared HiSeq lane. The authors processed their data as follows. Raw barcoded reads were processed with MIGEC, and single-read molecular identifier groups were discarded before consensus assembly and CDR3 extraction. VDJtools was used for post-analysis of the clonotype tables, with diversity normalized by down-sampling every dataset to the smallest sample size. In repertoire overlap clustering, CDR3 amino acid sequences, but not nucleotide sequences, were matched to correct batch-related cross-sample contamination. TCRdb reanalyzed the raw reads on its own, using fastp at Q25 for trimming and MiXCR for clone calling, and kept in-frame beta chains. Rows are unified per CDR3 protein, each entry keeping the most common DNA and genes. These V and J calls originate from TCRdb's pipeline instead of the authors' own analysis. This sample comprises 650,000 to 900,000 distinct CDR3 sequences, about 45% of them detected only once. Roughly 4.9% of the sample goes to the ten largest clones.

V is pruned by 4 bases and J by 3 bases, leaving 1 base of the junction without a gene match. In the germline V gene (reference sequence), CDR1 corresponds to MNHEY and CDR2 to SMNVEV. Inclusive of the bounding cysteine and phenylalanine, the CDR3 is 14 residues long. This entry keeps only the CDR3 DNA: 42 bases, framed from base 1. This clonotype was picked up a small number of times. This clone's antigen is unknown. No base-level quality is on record; no much larger clone is a single base apart. Overall study outcomes, separate from this receptor: The multiple sclerosis patient group was slightly younger than the control group. Direct clustering with F measure showed strong co-clustering of samples prepared in the same batch, prompting a batch-effect correction. Patients showed significantly higher frequencies than controls for several TRBV segments, among them TRBV5-6, TRBV5-1 and TRBV20-1. Multiple sclerosis patients had significantly lower normalized Chao1 diversity than controls, a result that suggests substantial peripheral T-cell clonal expansion.

To demonstrate the VDJtools post-analysis software, the study profiled TCR beta repertoires from the peripheral blood of about 13 young patients with multiple sclerosis. Multiple sclerosis patients were children and adolescents aged about 6 to 15 years. The receptor was derived from a girl between 10 and 17 years old with multiple sclerosis. The chain is encoded by TRBV27 joined to TRBJ2-7; the central 12 bases match TRBD2. Sequenced sample: blood. CDR3 reads: CASSWTSGVYEQYF. In nucleotides, the sequence is TGTGCCAGCAGTTGGACTAGCGGGGTCTACGAGCAGTACTTC.